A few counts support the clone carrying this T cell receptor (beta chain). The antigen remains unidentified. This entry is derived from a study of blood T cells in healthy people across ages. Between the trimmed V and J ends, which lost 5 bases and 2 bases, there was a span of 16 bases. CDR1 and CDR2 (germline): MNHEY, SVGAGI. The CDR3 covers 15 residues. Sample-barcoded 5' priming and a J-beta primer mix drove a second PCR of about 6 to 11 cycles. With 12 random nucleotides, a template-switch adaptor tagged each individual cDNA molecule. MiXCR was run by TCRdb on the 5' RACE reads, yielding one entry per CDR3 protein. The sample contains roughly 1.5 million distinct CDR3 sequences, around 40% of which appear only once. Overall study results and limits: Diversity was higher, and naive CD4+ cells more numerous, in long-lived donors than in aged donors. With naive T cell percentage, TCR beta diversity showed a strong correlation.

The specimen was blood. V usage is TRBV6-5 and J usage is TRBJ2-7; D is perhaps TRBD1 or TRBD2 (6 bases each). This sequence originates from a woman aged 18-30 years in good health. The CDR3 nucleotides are TGTGCCAGCAGTCCTAGGGGGGAGGACCCCTACGAGCAGTACTTC. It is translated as CASSPRGEDPYEQYF.